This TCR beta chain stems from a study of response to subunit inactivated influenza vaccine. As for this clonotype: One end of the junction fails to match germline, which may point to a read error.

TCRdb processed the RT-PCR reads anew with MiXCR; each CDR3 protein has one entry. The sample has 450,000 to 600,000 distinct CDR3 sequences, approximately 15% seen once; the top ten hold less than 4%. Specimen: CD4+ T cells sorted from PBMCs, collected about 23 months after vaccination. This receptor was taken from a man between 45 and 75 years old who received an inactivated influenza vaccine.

CDR3: CASSPQGFALYEQYF. CDR3 in DNA: TGTGCCAGCTCCCCACAGGGCTTCGCCCTCTACGAGCAGTACTTC. This chain uses TRBV18 with TRBJ2-7, with D possibly TRBD1 on 6 matching bases. The CDR3 consists of 15 residues. The germline V gene encodes CDR1 KGHSH and CDR2 LQKENI.